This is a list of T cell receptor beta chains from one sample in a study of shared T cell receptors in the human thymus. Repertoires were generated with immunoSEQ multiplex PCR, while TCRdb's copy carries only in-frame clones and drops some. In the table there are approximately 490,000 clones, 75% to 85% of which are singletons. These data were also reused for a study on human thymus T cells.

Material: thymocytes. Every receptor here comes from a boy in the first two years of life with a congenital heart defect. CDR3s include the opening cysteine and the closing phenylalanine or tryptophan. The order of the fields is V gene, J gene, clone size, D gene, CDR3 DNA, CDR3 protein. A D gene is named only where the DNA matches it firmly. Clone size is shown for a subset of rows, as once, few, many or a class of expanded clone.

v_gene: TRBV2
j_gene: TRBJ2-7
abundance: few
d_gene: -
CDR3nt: TGTGCCAGCAGTGAAGGGTCACGGTGTGACTACGAGCAGTACTTC
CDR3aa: CASSEGSRCDYEQYF

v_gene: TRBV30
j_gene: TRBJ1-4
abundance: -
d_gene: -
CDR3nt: TGTGCCTGGAGTTTGGCAGGTCGTGAAAAACTGTTTTTT
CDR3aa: CAWSLAGREKLFF

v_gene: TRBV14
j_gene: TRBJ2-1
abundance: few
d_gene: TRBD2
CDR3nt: TGTGCCAGCAGCCAAGAGCACGCGGGAGGCTACAATGAGCAGTTCTTC
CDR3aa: CASSQEHAGGYNEQFF

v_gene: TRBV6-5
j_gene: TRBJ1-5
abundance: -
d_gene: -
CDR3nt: TGTGCCAGCAGTTTGAAGGCAGGGGAGGGACAGCCCCAGCATTTT
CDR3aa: CASSLKAGEGQPQHF

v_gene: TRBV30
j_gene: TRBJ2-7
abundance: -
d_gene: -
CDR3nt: TGTGCCTGGAGTGTACCCCCAGCGGAGCTAAGCTCCTACGAGCAGTACTTC
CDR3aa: CAWSVPPAELSSYEQYF

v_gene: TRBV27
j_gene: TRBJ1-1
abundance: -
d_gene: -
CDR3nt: TGTGCCAGCAGCTACACTGCGACAAGAAGCGGGGCTTTCTTT
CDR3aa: CASSYTATRSGAFF

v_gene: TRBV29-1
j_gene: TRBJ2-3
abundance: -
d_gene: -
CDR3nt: TGCAGCGTTGGTACTAACACAGATACGCAGTATTTT
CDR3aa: CSVGTNTDTQYF

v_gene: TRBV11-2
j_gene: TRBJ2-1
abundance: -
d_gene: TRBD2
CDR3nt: TGTGCCAGCAGCAGTGAGCGGGAGTTCGCCTACAATGAGCAGTTCTTC
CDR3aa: CASSSEREFAYNEQFF

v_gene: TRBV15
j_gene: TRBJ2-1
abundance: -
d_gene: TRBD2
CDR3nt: TGTGCCACCAGCCGGGAGGGAAGCTACAATGAGCAGTTCTTC
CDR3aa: CATSREGSYNEQFF

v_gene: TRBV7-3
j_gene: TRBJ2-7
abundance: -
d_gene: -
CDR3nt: TGTGCCAGCAGCTTATGCGCGGGCCTCTACGAGCAGTACTTC
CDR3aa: CASSLCAGLYEQYF

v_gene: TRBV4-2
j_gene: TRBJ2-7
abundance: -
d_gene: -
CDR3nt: TGTGCCAGCAGCCCCCGGTCTATGCGGAAACCCTACGAGCAGTACTTC
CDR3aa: CASSPRSMRKPYEQYF

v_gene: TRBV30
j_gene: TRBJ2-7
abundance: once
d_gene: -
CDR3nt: TGTGCCTGGAGCGAGTTCCCCCCTAGCGCAACCTCCTACGAGCAGTACTTC
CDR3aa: CAWSEFPPSATSYEQYF

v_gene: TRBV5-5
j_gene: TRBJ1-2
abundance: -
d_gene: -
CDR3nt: TGTGCCAGCAGTCCAGGGAAAGGCTACACCTTC
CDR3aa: CASSPGKGYTF

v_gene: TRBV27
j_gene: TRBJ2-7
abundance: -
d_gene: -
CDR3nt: TGTGCCAGCAGCACAGGGTCACAGGCCTACGAGCAGTACTTC
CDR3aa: CASSTGSQAYEQYF

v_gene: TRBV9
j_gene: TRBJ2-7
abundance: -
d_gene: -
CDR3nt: TGTGCCAGCAGCGCCCACACGTATGTGGGGGCCAGTTACGAGCAGTACTTC
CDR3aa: CASSAHTYVGASYEQYF

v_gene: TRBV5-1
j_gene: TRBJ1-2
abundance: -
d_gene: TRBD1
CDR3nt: TGCGCCAGCAGCTTGCCGACAGGGGCCAGCCCGCTAACTGGCTACACCTTC
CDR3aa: CASSLPTGASPLTGYTF

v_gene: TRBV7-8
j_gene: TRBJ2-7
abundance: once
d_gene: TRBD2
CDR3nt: TGTGCCAGTCTTCCTTTAGCGGGACCCCCTGACGAGCAGTACTTC
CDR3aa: CASLPLAGPPDEQYF

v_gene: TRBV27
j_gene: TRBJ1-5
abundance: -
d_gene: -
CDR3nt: TGTGCCAGCAGCGAACAGGGCCCCAGTCAGCCCCAGCATTTT
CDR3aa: CASSEQGPSQPQHF

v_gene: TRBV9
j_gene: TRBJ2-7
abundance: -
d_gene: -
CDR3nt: TGTGCCAGCAATCCGTTTCCCAGGCCCTACGAGCAGTACTTC
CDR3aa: CASNPFPRPYEQYF

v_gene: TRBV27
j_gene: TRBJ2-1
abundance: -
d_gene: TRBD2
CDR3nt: TGTGCCAGCAGCCATTCGAGCCAGCGGGAATACAATGAGCAGTTCTTC
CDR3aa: CASSHSSQREYNEQFF

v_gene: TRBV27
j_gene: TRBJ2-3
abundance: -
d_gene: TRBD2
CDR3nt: TGTGCCAGCAGTTTAGCGGGAGTGGATACGCAGTATTTT
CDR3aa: CASSLAGVDTQYF

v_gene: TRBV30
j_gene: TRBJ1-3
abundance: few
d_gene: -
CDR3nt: TGTGCCTGGAGTGTATCCTCTGGGCTCTCTGGAAACACCATATATTTT
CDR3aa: CAWSVSSGLSGNTIYF

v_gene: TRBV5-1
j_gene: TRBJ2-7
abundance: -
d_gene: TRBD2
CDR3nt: TGCGCCAGCAGCCCCGGGGGGGGGCGCTCCGAGCAGTACTTC
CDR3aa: CASSPGGGRSEQYF

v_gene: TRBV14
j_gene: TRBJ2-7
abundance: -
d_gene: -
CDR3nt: TGTGCCAGCAGCCACTCCCCGACAGGTATCCCCTACGAGCAGTACTTC
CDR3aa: CASSHSPTGIPYEQYF

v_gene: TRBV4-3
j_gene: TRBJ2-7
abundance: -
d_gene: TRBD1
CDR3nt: TGCGCCAGCAGCCAGAGGCCGGGACAGGGGGCTAACGAGCAGTACTTC
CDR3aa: CASSQRPGQGANEQYF

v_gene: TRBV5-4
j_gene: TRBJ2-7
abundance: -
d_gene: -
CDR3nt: TGTGCCAGCAGCACCCCGGGAGCTTATTCCTACGAGCAGTACTTC
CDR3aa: CASSTPGAYSYEQYF

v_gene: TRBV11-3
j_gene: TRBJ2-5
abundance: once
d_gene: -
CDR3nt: TGTGCCAGCAGCTGGGGATTTAGACGCGGGGCGATCCAAGAGACCCAGTACTTC
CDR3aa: CASSWGFRRGAIQETQYF

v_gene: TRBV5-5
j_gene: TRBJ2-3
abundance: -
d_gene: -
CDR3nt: TGTGCCAGCAGCTTTTACAGGGCCGGCACAGATACGCAGTATTTT
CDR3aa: CASSFYRAGTDTQYF

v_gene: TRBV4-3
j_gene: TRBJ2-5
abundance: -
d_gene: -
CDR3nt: TGCGCCAGCAGCCAAGAGATCGGGGGAGGTGGGTTAGAGACCCAGTACTTC
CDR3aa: CASSQEIGGGGLETQYF

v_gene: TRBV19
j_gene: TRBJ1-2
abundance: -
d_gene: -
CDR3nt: TGTGCCAGTAGAGAGGTTAACTATGGCTACACCTTC
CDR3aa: CASREVNYGYTF

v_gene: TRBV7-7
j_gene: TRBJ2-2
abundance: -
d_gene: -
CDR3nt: TGTGCCAGCAGCCGTACCGGAGAGGGAGGCACCGGGGAGCTGTTTTTT
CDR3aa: CASSRTGEGGTGELFF

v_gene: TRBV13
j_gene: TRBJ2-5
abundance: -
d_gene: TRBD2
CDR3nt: TGTGCCAGCAGCTTACCGGGACTACCAGAGACCCAGTACTTC
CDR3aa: CASSLPGLPETQYF

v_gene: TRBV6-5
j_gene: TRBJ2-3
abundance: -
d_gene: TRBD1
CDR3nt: TGTGCCAGCAGTTCCCGACAGGGCGTGAGGTTAGATACGCAGTATTTT
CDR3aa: CASSSRQGVRLDTQYF

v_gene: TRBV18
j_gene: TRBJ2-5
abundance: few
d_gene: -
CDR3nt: TGTGCCAGCTCCTCCGGACTCGAAGAGACCCAGTACTTC
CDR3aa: CASSSGLEETQYF

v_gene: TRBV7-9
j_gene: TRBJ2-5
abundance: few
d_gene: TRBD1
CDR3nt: TGTGCCAGCAGCCTCCGGGACAGGGCTCAGACCCAGTACTTC
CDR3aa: CASSLRDRAQTQYF